Following are 23 T cell receptor beta chains from one sample sequenced in a study of T-cell reconstitution after alpha-beta-depleted transplantation in children. Using unique molecular identifiers, the investigators prepared the TCRbeta library. One entry per CDR3 protein results from TCRdb running MiXCR on the PCR reads. The repertoire has 480,000 or so distinct CDR3 sequences, approximately 10% of them found once; the top ten carry roughly 2.1%. The sample consisted of PBMCs, taken before TCRalphabeta/CD19-depleted stem cell transplant. These TCRs come from a child aged 2-15 years with inherited bone marrow failure, due to receive a stem cell transplant.

The rearrangement joins TRBV7-6 to TRBJ2-7; D perhaps matches TRBD2 (5 bases). Deletions cut 5 bases from V and 3 bases from J, with 14 bases between. Germline V gives CDR1 SGHVS, CDR2 FNYEAQ. This CDR3 contains 14 residues. DNA for the CDR3: TGTGCCAGCAGCCCCAGGAGGACGGGCTACGAGCAGTACTTC. This gives the protein CASSPRRTGYEQYF.

This clonotype was observed at least ten times. The V and J genes are TRBV4-3 and TRBJ2-7; 9 nucleotides agree with TRBD1. The ends lost 3 bases at V and 4 bases at J; junction bases unmatched: 7. Germline V gene data show CDR1 as LGHNA and CDR2 as YSLEER. This CDR3 comprises 15 residues. The CDR3 DNA reads TGCGCCAGCAGCCAGACGGACAGGGGCGAATACGAGCAGTACTTC. This encodes CASSQTDRGEYEQYF.

V gene TRBV10-3 combines with J gene TRBJ2-1, with 7 bases aligning to TRBD2. The CDR3 totals 16 residues. With 6 bases clipped from V and 1 base from J, the junction kept 9 bases outside the gene matches. The germline V gene encodes CDR1 ENHRY and CDR2 SYGVKD. The CDR3 nucleotides read TGTGCCATCAGAACAAGCGGGACCGGGTCCTACAATGAGCAGTTCTTC. This translates into CAIRTSGTGSYNEQFF.

The table lists this clonotype with many counts. The chain recombines TRBV15 with TRBJ1-4; D may be TRBD1 (6 bases). Germline CDR1 LNHNV, CDR2 YYDKDF (reference sequence). V lost 1 base, J lost 0 bases, and 9 bases lay in between. The CDR3 covers 16 residues. The CDR3 is CATSRAKGATNEKLFF. The CDR3 coding sequence is TGTGCCACCAGCAGAGCAAAGGGGGCAACTAATGAAAAACTGTTTTTT.

As to this clonotype: It may be a read error: a sequence one base away is much more abundant. The chain links TRBV28 to TRBJ2-3; TRBD1 matches 11 bases. The CDR3 totals 16 residues. V dropped 5 bases and J dropped 8; count of bases not matched to a gene: 12. Per the germline V gene, CDR1 is MDHEN and CDR2 is SYDVKM. CDR3 in amino acids: CASSQRDRGFAGTQYF. The CDR3 bases are TGTGCCAGCAGTCAAAGGGACAGGGGGTTTGCAGGTACGCAGTATTTT.

The V gene is TRBV5-1, the J gene TRBJ2-3; D may be TRBD2 (6 bases). Germline loops: CDR1 SGHRS, CDR2 YFSETQ. V gave up 4 bases and J gave up 4 bases, with 13 bases separating them. The CDR3 runs to 14 residues. CDR3 region: CASSAGPAPDTQYF. CDR3 bases: TGCGCCAGCAGCGCGGGACCTGCGCCAGATACGCAGTATTTT.

This clonotype was seen repeatedly, ten times or more. This sequence joins TRBV24-1 and TRBJ2-5; 13 bases agree with TRBD2. The V and J ends lost 4 bases and 5 bases, in that order; junction bases with no gene match: 3. The length of the CDR3 is 15 residues. Germline V gene sequence: CDR1 KGHDR, CDR2 SFDVKD. CDR3 sequence reads: CATSDGLAGVETQYF. As DNA, the CDR3 is TGTGCCACCAGTGACGGACTAGCGGGAGTCGAGACCCAGTACTTC.

This clonotype showed up many times. Here the CDR3 DNA reads TGTGCCAGCAGCGAGGGACAGGGGGTCGACGAGCAGTACTTC. Its protein is CASSEGQGVDEQYF. This chain uses TRBV7-6 with TRBJ2-7; 11 bases agree with TRBD1. The germline V gene has CDR1 SGHVS and CDR2 FNYEAQ. This CDR3 has 14 residues. V shed 5 bases, J shed 5 bases, and the junction held 5 bases outside the gene matches.

This clonotype was seen at least ten times. The chain uses TRBV19 and TRBJ2-1; 9 bases fit TRBD1. The germline gives CDR1 LNHDA, CDR2 SQIVND (reference sequence). The CDR3 extends over 15 amino acids. The V gene end was trimmed by 1 base and the J gene end by 8 bases; junction bases not matched to a gene: 6. Here the CDR3 DNA reads TGTGCCAGTAGTATAGGGGACAGGGTCGTTGATGAGCAGTTCTTC. Its translation: CASSIGDRVVDEQFF.

At least ten counts were recorded for this clonotype. The chain couples TRBV12-3 or TRBV12-4 to TRBJ2-5; 11 bases line up with TRBD1. V trimming: 6 bases; J trimming: 7 bases; junction bases outside the gene matches: 10. The CDR3 totals 15 residues. CDR3 DNA: TGTGCCAGCAGCTATCGGACAGGGGGCCGGGGGACCCAGTACTTC. Protein: CASSYRTGGRGTQYF.

The rearrangement joins TRBV7-9 to TRBJ1-6; D call uncertain. The CDR3 runs to 16 residues. Germline V gene lookup returns CDR1 SEHNR and CDR2 FQNEAQ (reference sequence). V was pared by 4 bases and J by 10 bases, with 20 bases between. Here the CDR3 DNA reads TGTGCCAGCAGCTCCTACCTTGAATCTCGGAGATCACCCCTCCACTTT. Translating gives CASSSYLESRRSPLHF.

V is TRBV29-1 and J is TRBJ2-1; 11 positions agree with TRBD1. The CDR3 runs to 13 residues. CDR1 and CDR2 from the germline V gene are SQVTM and ANQGSEA. The V and J ends lost 7 bases and 8 bases, in that order; junction bases with no gene match: 7. The CDR3 DNA sequence: TGCAGCGCATGGGACAGGGGGTTATATGAGCAGTTCTTC. Its translation: CSAWDRGLYEQFF.

This chain connects TRBV27 to TRBJ2-5; D could derive from TRBD1 or TRBD2 (6 bases each). Trimming removed 3 bases from V and 5 bases from J, with 16 bases in between. The CDR3 is 15 amino acids. Germline CDR1 and CDR2: MNHEY and SMNVEV (reference sequence). CDR3 DNA: TGTGCCAGCAGTTTCGGGGGACATGCAATGGAGACCCAGTACTTC. Translated: CASSFGGHAMETQYF.

The chain carries TRBV4-3 and TRBJ2-1, with 8 bases matching TRBD2. V shed 2 bases, J shed 3 bases, and the junction held 6 bases outside the gene matches. Germline V gives CDR1 LGHNA, CDR2 YSLEER. This CDR3 spans 16 amino acids. Here the CDR3 DNA reads TGCGCCAGCAGCCAATCACTAGCGGAGATCTACAATGAGCAGTTCTTC. The encoded protein is CASSQSLAEIYNEQFF.

This clonotype has ten or more counts. The gene calls are TRBV4-1 and TRBJ2-5, with no clear D. From germline, CDR1 is MGHRA and CDR2 YSYEKL. Trimming cost V 0 bases and J 4 bases, with 12 bases left between them. This CDR3 comprises 15 residues. The CDR3 here is CASSQERARVETQYF. CDR3 DNA sequence: TGCGCCAGCAGCCAAGAAAGGGCTAGGGTAGAGACCCAGTACTTC.

This clonotype was seen ten or more times. The V call is TRBV7-9, the J call TRBJ2-2, with 9 bases matching TRBD1. The CDR3 loop spans 16 amino acids. Looked up from germline, CDR1 is SEHNR and CDR2 is FQNEAQ (reference sequence). Trimming at V came to 4 bases and at J to 3 bases, leaving 6 bases not matched to a gene. CDR3 nucleotide sequence: TGTGCCAGCAGCTCCTGGACAGGGGAGGACACCGGGGAGCTGTTTTTT. This sequence encodes CASSSWTGEDTGELFF.

This chain joins TRBV27 and TRBJ2-2, with no clear D. Germline assignment: CDR1 MNHEY and CDR2 SMNVEV (reference sequence). The CDR3 extends over 16 amino acids. The V end was cut by 3 bases, the J end by 7 bases, with 18 bases between. The CDR3, as DNA: TGTGCCAGCAGTTTTCTAGGCGCACCCATGGTCGGGGAGCTGTTTTTT. It translates to CASSFLGAPMVGELFF.

This clonotype was seen ten or more times. The chain recombines TRBV7-2 with TRBJ2-1; D is ambiguous. V lost 5 bases and J lost 5, with 10 bases in between. The CDR3 covers 13 residues. Germline V gives CDR1 SGHTA, CDR2 FQGNSA. CDR3 loop: CASSPPTDNEQFF. The CDR3 DNA reads as TGTGCCAGCAGCCCCCCGACCGACAATGAGCAGTTCTTC.

Notes on this clonotype: This may be a read error, as it is one base from a much larger clone. V and J are TRBV2 and TRBJ2-3; 8 nucleotides line up with TRBD2. The CDR3 runs to 16 residues. Germline-derived CDR1 and CDR2 are SNHLY and FYNNEI. J gave up 4 bases and V 6 bases, and 12 bases lay outside the gene matches. As DNA, the CDR3 is TGTGCCAGCAGCCGGCGGGAGCGGGAGAGTTCAGATACGCAGTATTTT. It specifies CASSRRERESSDTQYF.

The chain recombines TRBV27 with TRBJ2-7; D is undetermined. Trimming removed 7 bases from V and 0 bases from J, with 19 bases in between. CDR1 is MNHEY, CDR2 SMNVEV, per germline (reference sequence). The CDR3 totals 16 residues. In nucleotides, the CDR3 is TGTGCCAGCACCCATTCGACGGGTGTTATCTCCTACGAGCAGTACTTC. Encoded protein: CASTHSTGVISYEQYF.

This clonotype has ten or more counts. This sequence joins TRBV7-2 and TRBJ2-1; 7 bases line up with TRBD2. Germline trimming cut 1 base from V and 3 bases from J; bases unmatched to any gene: 6. There are 16 residues in the CDR3. The germline V gene encodes CDR1 SGHTA and CDR2 FQGNSA. The CDR3 sequence is CASSLVSGTFYNEQFF. The DNA for the CDR3 is TGTGCCAGCAGCTTAGTCAGCGGGACGTTCTACAATGAGCAGTTCTTC.

This clonotype was recorded many times. CDR3: CASSPLAPNVNDTQYF. In nucleotides, the CDR3 is TGCGCCAGCAGCCCACTAGCCCCCAACGTGAATGATACGCAGTATTTT. V gene TRBV4-3 combines with J gene TRBJ2-3, with D perhaps TRBD2 (6 bases). The germline CDR1 and CDR2 sequences are LGHNA and YSLEER. Trimming removed 4 bases from V and 6 bases from J, with 20 bases in between. This CDR3 has 16 amino acids.

This clonotype turned up a few times. The chain combines TRBV7-9 with TRBJ1-2; possibly TRBD1 for D (6 bases). CDR1 SEHNR and CDR2 FQNEAQ come from the germline V gene (reference sequence). The V end was cut by 3 bases, the J end by 4 bases, with 12 bases between. The CDR3 runs to 14 residues. In nucleotides, the CDR3 is TGTGCCAGCAGCTTTACAGGGAGTTCCTATGGCTACACCTTC. Its protein product is CASSFTGSSYGYTF. Filled out from reference TRBV7-9 and TRBJ1-2, the complete variable domain reads DTGVSQNPRHKITKRGQNVTFRCDPISEHNRLYWYRQTLGQGPEFLTYFQNEAQLEKSRLLSDRFSAERPKGSFSTLEIQRTEQGDSAMYLCASSFTGSSYGYTFGSGTRLTVV.